The 11 T cell receptor beta chains presented below share a single source sample, sequenced in a study of T cells in Graves' hyperthyroidism and ophthalmopathy. Amplification targeted TCR beta CDR3 regions from RNA transcripts. First-round RT-PCR of the TCR CDR3 relied on the HTBI primer set. TCRdb itself ran the multiplex PCR reads through MiXCR, one entry per CDR3 protein. The sample carries 700,000 or so distinct CDR3 sequences, about 14% recorded once. The sample comprised blood. Receptor source: a woman in her 50s with Graves' ophthalmopathy.

There are a few counts of this clonotype. The V and J genes are TRBV7-3 and TRBJ2-3, with TRBD1 matching over 7 bases. This CDR3 spans 15 amino acids. Germline-derived CDR1 and CDR2 are SGHTA and FQGTGA. Trimming took 0 bases from V and 2 from J; bases not matched to a gene: 2. The CDR3 region has the DNA TGTGCCAGCAGCTTAACAGGGGGCGTCACAGATACGCAGTATTTT. Residues: CASSLTGGVTDTQYF.

This clonotype occurred many times. V gene TRBV20-1 combines with J gene TRBJ1-1; 10 nucleotides align to TRBD1. The germline V gene encodes CDR1 DFQATT and CDR2 SNEGSKA (reference sequence). The CDR3 loop spans 14 amino acids. Losses at the gene ends were 3 bases for V and 1 base for J; bases not matched to a gene: 2. CDR3 bases: TGCAGTGCTAGGGGGGACAGGGGGAACACTGAAGCTTTCTTT. Its protein product is CSARGDRGNTEAFF.

At least ten counts were recorded for this clonotype. The chain has TRBV30 and TRBJ1-5; D remains unclear. Germline V gene lookup returns CDR1 GTSNPN and CDR2 SVGIG (reference sequence). The length of the CDR3 is 15 residues. The V and J ends lost 0 bases and 0 bases respectively, with 9 bases between them. CDR3 DNA: TGTGCCTGGAGTGTAGGATACAATAGCAATCAGCCCCAGCATTTT. Its protein is CAWSVGYNSNQPQHF. The variable domain in full, with the rest retrieved from reference TRBV30 and TRBJ1-5, is SQTIHQWPATLVQPVGSPLSLECTVEGTSNPNLYWYRQAAGRGLQLLFYSVGIGQISSEVPQNLSASRPQDRQFILSSKKLLLSDSGFYLCAWSVGYNSNQPQHFGDGTRLSIL.

This clonotype was seen repeatedly, ten times or more. This chain joins TRBV15 and TRBJ2-7, with D tentatively TRBD1 or TRBD2 (5 bases each). CDR1 LNHNV and CDR2 YYDKDF come from the germline V gene (reference sequence). The CDR3 is 13 residues long. Deletions cut 6 bases from V and 4 bases from J, with 13 bases between. Written as DNA, the CDR3 is TGTGCCACCAGGCTCTGGGGGAAATACGAGCAGTACTTC. It codes for CATRLWGKYEQYF.

The V and J genes are TRBV5-6 and TRBJ2-1, with TRBD2 identical over 9 bases. J was trimmed by 5 bases and V by 3 bases; bases with no gene match: 6. Germline-derived CDR1 and CDR2 are SGHDT and YYEEEE. CDR3 length equals 15 residues. DNA of the CDR3: TGTGCCAGCAGCTCGACTAGCGGAAACCACAATGAGCAGTTCTTC. The encoded protein is CASSSTSGNHNEQFF.

This clonotype showed up just a few times. CDR3 amino acids: CSARDRQGVAKNIQYF. The CDR3 nucleotides read TGCAGTGCTAGAGATAGACAGGGGGTAGCCAAAAACATTCAGTACTTC. The gene calls are TRBV20-1 and TRBJ2-4; 9 bases are a match to TRBD1. The V and J ends lost 0 bases and 0 bases, in that order; junction bases with no gene match: 3. Per germline, CDR1 DFQATT and CDR2 SNEGSKA (reference sequence). This CDR3 has 16 residues.

This clonotype has ten or more counts. The chain carries TRBV24-1 and TRBJ2-5, with TRBD1 matching over 9 bases. Per germline, CDR1 KGHDR and CDR2 SFDVKD. J was trimmed by 3 bases and V by 5 bases; bases with no gene match: 6. The CDR3 contains 15 residues. This CDR3 reads CATSALGTGKETQYF. CDR3 in DNA: TGTGCCACCAGTGCCCTCGGGACAGGGAAAGAGACCCAGTACTTC.

The chain links TRBV24-1 to TRBJ2-1; the D is unclear. This CDR3 is 14 amino acids long. The germline V gene has CDR1 KGHDR and CDR2 SFDVKD. V gave up 6 bases and J gave up 5 bases, with 13 bases separating them. CDR3 loop: CATSWSLRNNEQFF. The DNA for the CDR3 is TGTGCCACCAGTTGGTCACTCAGGAACAATGAGCAGTTCTTC.

This clonotype was counted at least ten times. The chain has TRBV7-2 and TRBJ1-4; 7 nucleotides line up with TRBD1. This CDR3 is 15 amino acids long. From germline, CDR1 is SGHTA and CDR2 FQGNSA. V trimming: 4 bases; J trimming: 7 bases; junction bases outside the gene matches: 9. CDR3 DNA sequence: TGTGCCAGCAGCTCGCGAGGGGGCAGACTTGAAAAACTGTTTTTT. Its protein is CASSSRGGRLEKLFF.

The V call is TRBV19, the J call TRBJ2-2; 9 positions match TRBD1. The CDR3 totals 16 residues. CDR1 is LNHDA and CDR2 is SQIVND in the germline V gene (reference sequence). The ends lost 7 bases at V and 4 bases at J; junction bases unmatched: 10. The CDR3 DNA follows: TGTGCCAGTATCAGTGGGGACAGGGTCACCACCGGGGAGCTGTTTTTT. Translated: CASISGDRVTTGELFF.

The V and J genes are TRBV7-6 and TRBJ2-3; TRBD1 or TRBD2 may be the D gene (5 bases each). V lost 5 bases to trimming and J lost 2 bases, with 14 bases between them. The germline V gene has CDR1 SGHVS and CDR2 FNYEAQ. The CDR3 has 15 amino acids. CDR3 DNA sequence: TGTGCCAGCAGCGCATTCCAGGGAGCCACAGATACGCAGTATTTT. This sequence encodes CASSAFQGATDTQYF.